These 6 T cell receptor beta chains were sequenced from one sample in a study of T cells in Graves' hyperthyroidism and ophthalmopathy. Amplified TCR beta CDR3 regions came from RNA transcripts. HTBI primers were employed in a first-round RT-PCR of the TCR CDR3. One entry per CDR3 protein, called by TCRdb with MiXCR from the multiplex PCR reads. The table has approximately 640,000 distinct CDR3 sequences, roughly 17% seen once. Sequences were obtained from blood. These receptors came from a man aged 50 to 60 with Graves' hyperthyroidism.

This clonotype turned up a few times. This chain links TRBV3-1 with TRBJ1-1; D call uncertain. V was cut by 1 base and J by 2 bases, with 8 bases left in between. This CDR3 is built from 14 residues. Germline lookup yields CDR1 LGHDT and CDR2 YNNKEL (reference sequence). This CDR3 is CASSQAHGNTEAFF. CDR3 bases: TGTGCCAGCAGCCAAGCTCATGGAAACACTGAAGCTTTCTTT.

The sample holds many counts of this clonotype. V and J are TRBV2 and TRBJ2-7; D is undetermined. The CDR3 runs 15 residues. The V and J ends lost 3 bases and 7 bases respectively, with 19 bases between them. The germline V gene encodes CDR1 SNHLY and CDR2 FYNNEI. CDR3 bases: TGTGCCAGCAGTGAGTTTTCCAGACCCCTAAGGGAGCAGTACTTC. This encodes CASSEFSRPLREQYF.

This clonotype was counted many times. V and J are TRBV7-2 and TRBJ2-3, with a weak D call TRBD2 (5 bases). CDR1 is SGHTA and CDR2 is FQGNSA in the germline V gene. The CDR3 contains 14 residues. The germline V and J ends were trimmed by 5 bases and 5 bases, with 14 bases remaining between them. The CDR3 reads CASSALRRGDTQYF. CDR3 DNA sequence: TGTGCCAGCAGCGCCCTGCGCCGGGGAGATACGCAGTATTTT.

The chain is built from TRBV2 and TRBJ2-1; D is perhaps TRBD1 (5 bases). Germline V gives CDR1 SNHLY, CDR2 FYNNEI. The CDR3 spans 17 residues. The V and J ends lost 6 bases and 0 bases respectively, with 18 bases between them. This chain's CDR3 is CASSLTGAKPSYNEQFF. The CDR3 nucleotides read TGTGCCAGCAGCCTAACAGGCGCAAAACCCTCCTACAATGAGCAGTTCTTC.

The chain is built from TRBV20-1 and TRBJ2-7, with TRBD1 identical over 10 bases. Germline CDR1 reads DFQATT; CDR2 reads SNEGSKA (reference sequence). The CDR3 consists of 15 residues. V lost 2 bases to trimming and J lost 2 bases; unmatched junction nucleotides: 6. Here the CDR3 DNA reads TGCAGTGCTAGACGACCGGGACAGGGGACCTACGAGCAGTACTTC. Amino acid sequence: CSARRPGQGTYEQYF.

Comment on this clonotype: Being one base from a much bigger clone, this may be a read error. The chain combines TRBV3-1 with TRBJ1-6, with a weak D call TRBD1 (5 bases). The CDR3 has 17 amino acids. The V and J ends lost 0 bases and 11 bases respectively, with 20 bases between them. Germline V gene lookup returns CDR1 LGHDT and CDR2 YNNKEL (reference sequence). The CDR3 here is CASSQDYGAFRNTPLHF. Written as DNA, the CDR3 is TGTGCCAGCAGCCAAGATTATGGGGCCTTCCGGAATACACCCCTCCACTTT.